This TCR beta chain originates from a study of blood T cell repertoires in COVID-19. Study in general: In each case, the material was cDNA or gDNA derived from T cells, B-cell-depleted T cells, or PBMCs.

This CDR3 comprises 16 residues. Trimming at V came to 4 bases and at J to 5 bases, leaving 11 bases not matched to a gene. Germline CDR1 ENHRY, CDR2 SYGVKD. This clone was recorded many times. The protocol was immunoSEQ multiplex PCR, while the TCRdb copy is restricted to in-frame clones and leaves out a portion. In the table there are around 200,000 clones, 90% of which are singletons. V and J are TRBV10-3 and TRBJ2-1, with 7 positions matching TRBD2. This TCR was sampled from a young man who had recovered from COVID-19. The source material was PBMCs or T cells enriched from blood (not recorded which). CDR3 region: CAISGPRGGSDNEQFF. Here the CDR3 DNA reads TGTGCCATCAGTGGCCCGAGGGGCGGGAGTGACAATGAGCAGTTCTTC.